The sequence of this TCR beta chain was determined in a study of beta chain features in type 1 diabetes. This clone has just a few counts. Its antigen is not identified. The V gene lost 3 bases and the J gene lost 5 bases, with 15 bases spanning the gap. Looked up from germline, CDR1 is LNHNV and CDR2 is YYDKDF (reference sequence). There are 15 residues in the CDR3. Of the isolated RNA, all was reverse transcribed, and so the sequenced material was expressed TCRB transcripts. Using immunoSEQ multiplex PCR, the repertoire was profiled, and TCRdb retains in-frame clones only, with some absent. The sample contains some 150,000 clones, around a tenth of which appear only once. Regarding the study as a whole: Insertion counts at VDJ junctions were lower in type 1 diabetes patients, who also showed more deletions there.

Sequencing was carried out using central memory CD4+ T cells from blood. V and J are TRBV15 and TRBJ2-3; a possible D gene is TRBD2 (6 bases). This receptor was taken from a woman aged 40 to 49 in good health. The CDR3 coding sequence is TGTGCCACCAGCAGCGACGGGACTCATCAAGATACGCAGTATTTT. Protein product: CATSSDGTHQDTQYF.